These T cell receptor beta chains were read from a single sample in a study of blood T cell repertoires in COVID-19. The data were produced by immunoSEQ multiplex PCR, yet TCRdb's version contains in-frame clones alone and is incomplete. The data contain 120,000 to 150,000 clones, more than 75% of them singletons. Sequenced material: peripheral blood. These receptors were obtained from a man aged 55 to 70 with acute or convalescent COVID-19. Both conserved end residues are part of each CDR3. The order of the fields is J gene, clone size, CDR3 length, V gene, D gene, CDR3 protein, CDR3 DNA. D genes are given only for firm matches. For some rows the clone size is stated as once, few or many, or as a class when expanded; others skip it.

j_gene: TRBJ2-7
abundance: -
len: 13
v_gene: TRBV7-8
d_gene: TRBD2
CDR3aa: CASSLRLAYEQYF
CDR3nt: TGTGCCAGCAGCCTCAGACTAGCGTACGAGCAGTACTTC

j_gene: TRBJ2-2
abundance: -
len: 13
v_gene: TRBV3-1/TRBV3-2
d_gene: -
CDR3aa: CASSHLNTGELFF
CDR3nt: TGTGCCAGCAGCCACCTAAACACCGGGGAGCTGTTTTTT

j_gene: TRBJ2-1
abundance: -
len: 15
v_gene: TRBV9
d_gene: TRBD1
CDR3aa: CASSRDSQHNERQFF
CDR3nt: TGTGCCAGCAGCAGGGACAGTCAACACAATGAGCGGCAGTTCTTC

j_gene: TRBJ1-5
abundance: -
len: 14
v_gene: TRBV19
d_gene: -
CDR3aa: CASNTGGSNQPQHF
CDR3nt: TGTGCCAGTAATACGGGGGGGAGCAATCAGCCCCAGCATTTT

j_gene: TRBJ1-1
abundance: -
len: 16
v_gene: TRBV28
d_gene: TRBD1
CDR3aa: CASSFSSGTGNTEAFF
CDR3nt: TGTGCCAGCAGTTTTTCCTCAGGGACAGGGAACACTGAAGCTTTCTTT

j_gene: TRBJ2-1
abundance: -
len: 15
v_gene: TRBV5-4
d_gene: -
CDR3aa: CASSFQGMSYNEQFF
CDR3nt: TGTGCCAGCAGCTTCCAGGGAATGTCCTACAATGAGCAGTTCTTC

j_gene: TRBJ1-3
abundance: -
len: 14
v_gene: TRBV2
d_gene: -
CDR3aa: CASNRQASGNTIYF
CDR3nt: TGTGCCAGCAATAGACAGGCCTCTGGAAACACCATATATTTT

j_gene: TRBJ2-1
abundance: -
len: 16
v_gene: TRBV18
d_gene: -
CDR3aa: CASKRLGTSLYNEQFF
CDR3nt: TGTGCCAGCAAAAGGCTCGGGACTTCTCTATACAATGAGCAGTTCTTC

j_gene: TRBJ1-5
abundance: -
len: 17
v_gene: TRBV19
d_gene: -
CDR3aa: CASSIRGGVGSNQPQHF
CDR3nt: TGTGCCAGTAGTATACGGGGCGGGGTGGGTTCCAATCAGCCCCAGCATTTT

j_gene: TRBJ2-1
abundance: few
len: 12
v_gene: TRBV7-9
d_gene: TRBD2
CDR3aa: CASSREVGVQFF
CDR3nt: TGTGCCAGCAGCCGGGAGGTGGGGGTGCAGTTCTTC

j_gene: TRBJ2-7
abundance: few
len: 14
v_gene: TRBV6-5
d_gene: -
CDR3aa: CASRAPRESSEQYF
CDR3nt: TGTGCCAGCAGGGCGCCCCGGGAGTCAAGCGAGCAGTACTTC

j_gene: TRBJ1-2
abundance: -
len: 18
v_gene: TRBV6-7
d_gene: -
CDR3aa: CASSTETIIKGPDYGYTF
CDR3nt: TGTGCCAGCAGTACCGAAACTATAATAAAGGGGCCAGACTATGGCTACACCTTC

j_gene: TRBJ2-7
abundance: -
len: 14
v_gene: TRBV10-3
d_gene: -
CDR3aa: CAIRTMGRAYEQYF
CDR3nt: TGTGCCATCAGGACCATGGGGAGAGCCTACGAGCAGTACTTC

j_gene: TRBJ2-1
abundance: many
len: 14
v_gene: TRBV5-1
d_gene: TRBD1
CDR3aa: CASSTGTASNEQFF
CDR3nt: TGCGCCAGCAGCACCGGGACAGCCTCCAATGAGCAGTTCTTC

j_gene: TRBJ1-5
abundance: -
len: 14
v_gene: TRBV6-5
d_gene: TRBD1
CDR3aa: CASRPGQGDQPQHF
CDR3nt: TGTGCCAGCAGACCGGGACAGGGGGACCAGCCCCAGCATTTT

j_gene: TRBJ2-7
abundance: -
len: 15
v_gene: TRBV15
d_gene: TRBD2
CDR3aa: CATSFFSGASYEQYF
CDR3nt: TGTGCCACCAGCTTTTTTAGCGGGGCCTCCTACGAGCAGTACTTC

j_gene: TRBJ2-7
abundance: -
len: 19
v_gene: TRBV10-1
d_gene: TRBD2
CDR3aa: CASFLSGLAGPGGTYEQYF
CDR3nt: TGCGCCAGCTTCCTTAGTGGACTAGCGGGCCCCGGGGGGACCTACGAGCAGTACTTC

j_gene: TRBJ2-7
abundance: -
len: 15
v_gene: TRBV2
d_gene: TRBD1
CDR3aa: CASSEELDRGDEQYF
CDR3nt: TGTGCCAGCAGTGAAGAATTGGACAGGGGTGACGAGCAGTACTTC

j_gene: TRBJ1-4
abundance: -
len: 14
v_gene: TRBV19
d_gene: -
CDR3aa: CASSRGDSGEKLFF
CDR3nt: TGTGCCAGTAGTAGGGGGGACTCGGGCGAAAAACTGTTTTTT

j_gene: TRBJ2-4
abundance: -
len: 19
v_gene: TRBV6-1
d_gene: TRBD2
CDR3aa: CASSGRLAGGELAKNIQYF
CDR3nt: TGTGCCAGCAGTGGGAGACTAGCGGGAGGAGAACTAGCCAAAAACATTCAGTACTTC

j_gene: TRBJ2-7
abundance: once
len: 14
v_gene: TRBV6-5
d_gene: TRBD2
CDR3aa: CASSPGTSVYEQYF
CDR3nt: TGTGCCAGCAGCCCCGGGACTAGCGTCTACGAGCAGTACTTC

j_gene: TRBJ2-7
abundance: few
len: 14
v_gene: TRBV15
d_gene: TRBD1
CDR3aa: CATSRGTGTYEQYF
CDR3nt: TGTGCCACCAGCAGAGGGACAGGGACCTACGAGCAGTACTTC

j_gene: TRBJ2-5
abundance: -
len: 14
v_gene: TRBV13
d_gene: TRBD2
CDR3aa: CASSLLAGEETQYF
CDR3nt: TGTGCCAGCAGCTTACTAGCGGGAGAAGAGACCCAGTACTTC

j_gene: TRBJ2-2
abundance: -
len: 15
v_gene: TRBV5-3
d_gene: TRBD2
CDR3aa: CARRPSGRDTGELFF
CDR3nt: TGTGCCAGAAGACCAAGCGGGAGGGACACCGGGGAGCTGTTTTTT

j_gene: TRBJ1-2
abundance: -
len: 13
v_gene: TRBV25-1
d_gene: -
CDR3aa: CASSEVANYGYTF
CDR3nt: TGTGCCAGCAGCGAGGTGGCTAACTATGGCTACACCTTC

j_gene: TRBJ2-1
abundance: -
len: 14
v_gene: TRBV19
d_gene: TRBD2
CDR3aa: CASNLAGIYNEQFF
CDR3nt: TGTGCCAGTAACCTAGCGGGAATTTACAATGAGCAGTTCTTC

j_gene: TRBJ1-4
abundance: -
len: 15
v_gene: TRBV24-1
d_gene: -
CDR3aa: CATSERADWGEKLFF
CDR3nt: TGTGCCACCAGTGAACGGGCGGACTGGGGTGAAAAACTGTTTTTT

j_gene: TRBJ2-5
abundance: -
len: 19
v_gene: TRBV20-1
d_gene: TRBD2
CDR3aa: CSASSGGAGTSGMSETQYF
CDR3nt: TGCAGTGCTAGTTCTGGGGGTGCCGGGACTAGCGGGATGTCCGAGACCCAGTACTTC

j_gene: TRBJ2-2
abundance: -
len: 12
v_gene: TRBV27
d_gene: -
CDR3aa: CASSLQAGELFF
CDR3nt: TGTGCCAGCAGTTTACAGGCCGGGGAGCTGTTTTTT

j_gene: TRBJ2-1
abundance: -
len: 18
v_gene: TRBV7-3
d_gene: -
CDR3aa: CASSLGQGAGVVGNEQFF
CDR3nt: TGTGCCAGCAGCTTAGGACAGGGCGCGGGAGTGGTTGGCAATGAGCAGTTCTTC

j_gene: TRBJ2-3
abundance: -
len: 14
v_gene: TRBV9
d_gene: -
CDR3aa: CASSVGGGADTQYF
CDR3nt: TGTGCCAGCAGCGTAGGAGGGGGAGCAGATACGCAGTATTTT

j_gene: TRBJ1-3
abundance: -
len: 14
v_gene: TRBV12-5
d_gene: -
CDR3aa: CASGPYLSGNTIYF
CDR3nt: TGTGCTAGTGGCCCTTATCTCTCTGGAAACACCATATATTTT

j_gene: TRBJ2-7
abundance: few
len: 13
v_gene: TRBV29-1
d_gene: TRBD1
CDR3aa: CSVWTGSGHEQYF
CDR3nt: TGCAGCGTGTGGACAGGGTCGGGCCACGAGCAGTACTTC

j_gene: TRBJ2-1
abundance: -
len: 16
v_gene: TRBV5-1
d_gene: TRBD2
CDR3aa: CASSLEASGGGNEQFF
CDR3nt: TGCGCCAGCAGCTTGGAGGCTAGCGGAGGAGGGAATGAGCAGTTCTTC

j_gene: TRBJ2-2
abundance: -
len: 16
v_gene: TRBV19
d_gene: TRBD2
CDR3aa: CASRRGGVVGTGELFF
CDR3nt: TGTGCCAGTAGGCGCGGGGGGGTAGTTGGCACCGGGGAGCTGTTTTTT

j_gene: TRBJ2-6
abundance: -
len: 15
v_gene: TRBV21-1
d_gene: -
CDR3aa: CASSKGTAGANVLTF
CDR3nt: TGTGCCAGCAGCAAAGGTACAGCTGGGGCCAACGTCCTGACTTTC

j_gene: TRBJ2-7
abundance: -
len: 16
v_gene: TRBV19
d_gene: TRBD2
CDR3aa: CASSITGLAGRYEQYF
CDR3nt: TGTGCCAGTAGTATTACGGGACTAGCGGGGAGGTACGAGCAGTACTTC

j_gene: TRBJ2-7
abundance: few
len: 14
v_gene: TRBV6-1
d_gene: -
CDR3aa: CASSDRGTDYEQYF
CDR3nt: TGTGCCAGCAGTGACAGGGGGACTGACTACGAGCAGTACTTC

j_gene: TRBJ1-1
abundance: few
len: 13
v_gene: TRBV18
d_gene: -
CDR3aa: CASSSGQNTEAFF
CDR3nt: TGTGCCAGCTCATCTGGACAGAACACTGAAGCTTTCTTT

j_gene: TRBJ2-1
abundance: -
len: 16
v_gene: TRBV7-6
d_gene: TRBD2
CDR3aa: CASSLTVAGGGNEQFF
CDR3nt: TGTGCCAGCAGCTTAACCGTAGCGGGAGGAGGAAATGAGCAGTTCTTC